These 20 T cell receptor beta chains came from one sample sequenced in a study of chemoradiotherapy in HPV16-positive cancers. The repertoire was sequenced with immunoSEQ multiplex PCR; TCRdb's copy has only in-frame clones and lacks some. The sample shows some 11,000 clones, 75% to 80% of them seen only once. Sample collection was performed from a patient who underwent chemoradiotherapy. The receptors originated from a human donor with HPV-associated anogenital cancer.

This chain connects TRBV23-1 to TRBJ2-7; the D is unclear. TRBV23-1 is placed among ORFs of uncertain function. There are 8 residues in the CDR3. CDR3 in DNA: TGCGCGTTCTACGAGCAGTACTTC. Translated, it gives CAFYEQYF.

The chain recombines TRBV4-1 with TRBJ2-7, with 8 bases that match TRBD1. The germline CDR1 and CDR2 sequences are MGHRA and YSYEKL. The CDR3 is made up of 17 amino acids. V shed 0 bases, J shed 6 bases, and the junction held 13 bases outside the gene matches. CDR3 in amino acids: CASSQDKGAGGMSEQYF. The CDR3 DNA sequence: TGCGCCAGCAGCCAAGATAAGGGGGCAGGGGGCATGAGCGAGCAGTACTTC.

The chain combines TRBV19 with TRBJ2-5, with 10 bases lining up with TRBD2. Trimming removed 3 bases from V and 5 bases from J; junction bases left unmatched: 6. Per germline, CDR1 LNHDA and CDR2 SQIVND (reference sequence). This CDR3 has 15 amino acids. The CDR3 region is CASSIRAGGRETQYF. The CDR3, as DNA: TGTGCCAGTAGTATTAGAGCGGGGGGGCGGGAGACCCAGTACTTC.

This chain uses TRBV7-9 with TRBJ1-4, with 8 bases lining up with TRBD1. Germline values: CDR1 SEHNR, CDR2 FQNEAQ (reference sequence). CDR3 length equals 15 residues. J gave up 8 bases and V 5 bases, and 10 bases lay outside the gene matches. CDR3 region: CASSPNQGAGEKLFF. The CDR3 nucleotides read TGTGCCAGCAGCCCCAACCAGGGGGCGGGAGAAAAACTGTTTTTT.

This chain connects TRBV19 to TRBJ2-1, with TRBD1 identical over 8 bases. This CDR3 comprises 16 residues. Per the germline V gene, CDR1 is LNHDA and CDR2 is SQIVND (reference sequence). J was trimmed by 4 bases and V by 1 base; bases with no gene match: 6. CDR3 in amino acids: CASSIGTGSFYNEQFF. The DNA of the CDR3 is TGTGCCAGTAGTATAGGGACAGGGTCTTTTTACAATGAGCAGTTCTTC.

The CDR3 sequence is CASGLTRDRGNQPQHF. The CDR3 DNA reads TGTGCTAGTGGTTTGACTCGGGACAGGGGAAATCAGCCCCAGCATTTT. The chain has TRBV12-5 and TRBJ1-5, with TRBD1 identical over 10 bases. Trimming cost V 2 bases and J 4 bases; bases outside gene matches: 5. Germline V CDR1 and CDR2: LGHNT, FRNRAP. The length of the CDR3 is 16 residues.

The V and J genes are TRBV27 and TRBJ2-3, with D possibly matching TRBD2 (5 bases). Germline lookup yields CDR1 MNHEY and CDR2 SMNVEV (reference sequence). V lost 5 bases, J lost 5 bases, and 11 bases lay in between. The CDR3 is made up of 13 amino acids. The CDR3, as DNA: TGTGCCAGCAGTCGAGCGGCCCGAGATACGCAGTATTTT. Its translation: CASSRAARDTQYF.

The V gene is TRBV6-5, the J gene TRBJ1-1; 11 bases match TRBD1. J lost 3 bases, V lost 5 bases, and 5 bases had no gene match. The CDR3 has 15 amino acids. Germline V gene lookup returns CDR1 MNHEY and CDR2 SVGAGI. The CDR3 region is CASSQGTGGDTEAFF. Written as DNA, the CDR3 is TGTGCCAGCAGTCAAGGGACAGGGGGGGACACTGAAGCTTTCTTT.

The chain uses TRBV5-1 and TRBJ2-2, with TRBD2 as a possible D gene (6 bases). In germline, CDR1 is SGHRS, CDR2 YFSETQ. V gave up 2 bases and J gave up 1 base, with 12 bases separating them. The CDR3 has 16 residues. In nucleotides, the CDR3 is TGCGCCAGCAGCTTCTCTCAGGGAGGGAACACCGGGGAGCTGTTTTTT. Its translation: CASSFSQGGNTGELFF.

The rearrangement links TRBV10-3 to TRBJ2-5; maybe TRBD1 (6 bases). The CDR3 extends over 13 amino acids. Germline CDR1 ENHRY, CDR2 SYGVKD. The ends were cut back, 4 bases at V and 9 bases at J, with 15 bases in the middle. In nucleotides, the CDR3 is TGTGCCATCAGTGGACATGGGGACACGTCCCAGTACTTC. Translating gives CAISGHGDTSQYF.

The chain couples TRBV27 to TRBJ1-1; 8 positions agree with TRBD1. This CDR3 has 15 residues. The V gene's germline CDR1 is MNHEY and CDR2 SMNVEV (reference sequence). V lost 6 bases to trimming and J lost 0 bases; unmatched junction nucleotides: 6. The CDR3 nucleotides read TGTGCCAGCAGAGGGACAGGCACAATGAACACTGAAGCTTTCTTT. As protein: CASRGTGTMNTEAFF.

The CDR3 nucleotides are TGTGCCAGCAGCTTAAGGCCCAATCCAACAGGGTACAATGAGCAGTTCTTC. Amino acids: CASSLRPNPTGYNEQFF. The chain has TRBV7-8 and TRBJ2-1, with TRBD1 as a possible D gene (6 bases). The V and J ends lost 2 bases and 4 bases respectively, with 18 bases between them. CDR1 and CDR2 (germline): SGHVS, FQNEAQ. The CDR3 is 17 amino acids.

This clone was seen a handful of times. The chain has TRBV7-9 and TRBJ2-7, with 8 bases identical to TRBD1. The CDR3 consists of 14 residues. Germline V gives CDR1 SEHNR, CDR2 FQNEAQ (reference sequence). V lost 1 base to trimming and J lost 5 bases; unmatched junction nucleotides: 4. The CDR3 DNA follows: TGTGCCAGCAGCTTAGGGACAGGGTTCAACGAGCAGTACTTC. Protein sequence: CASSLGTGFNEQYF. Full variable domain (outside the CDR3, taken from reference TRBV7-9 and TRBJ2-7): DTGVSQNPRHKITKRGQNVTFRCDPISEHNRLYWYRQTLGQGPEFLTYFQNEAQLEKSRLLSDRFSAERPKGSFSTLEIQRTEQGDSAMYLCASSLGTGFNEQYFGPGTRLTVT.

This clone was seen a handful of times. The V call is TRBV29-1, the J call TRBJ2-3; D might be TRBD2 (5 bases). Germline loops: CDR1 SQVTM, CDR2 ANQGSEA. The CDR3 runs to 12 residues. Trimming took 1 base from V and 3 from J, leaving 5 bases between them. The CDR3 DNA reads as TGCAGCGTTGAAGCGGGGACAGATACGCAGTATTTT. It yields the protein CSVEAGTDTQYF.

The chain recombines TRBV30 with TRBJ1-3; D call uncertain. With 3 bases removed from V and 2 bases from J, the gap between germline ends came to 11 bases. The length of the CDR3 is 14 residues. The germline V gene has CDR1 GTSNPN and CDR2 SVGIG (reference sequence). The CDR3 region is CAWSPAPAGNTIYF. For the CDR3, the DNA is TGTGCCTGGAGCCCTGCCCCAGCTGGAAACACCATATATTTT.

This clone was counted once. The J gene is TRBJ1-1, the V gene TRBV5-1, with 8 bases aligning to TRBD1. Germline-derived CDR1 and CDR2 are SGHRS and YFSETQ. V trimming: 1 base; J trimming: 3 bases; junction bases outside the gene matches: 8. The CDR3 is made up of 16 amino acids. In DNA form, the CDR3 reads TGCGCCAGCAGCTTGATAATGACAGGGGTAGACACTGAAGCTTTCTTT. It yields the protein CASSLIMTGVDTEAFF. Based on the CDR3 plus reference TRBV5-1 and TRBJ1-1, the full variable domain is KAGVTQTPRYLIKTRGQQVTLSCSPISGHRSVSWYQQTPGQGLQFLFEYFSETQRNKGNFPGRFSGRQFSNSRSEMNVSTLELGDSALYLCASSLIMTGVDTEAFFGQGTRLTVV.

The chain recombines TRBV6-5 with TRBJ2-1, with TRBD2 identical over 10 bases. Losses at the gene ends were 2 bases for V and 9 bases for J; bases not matched to a gene: 4. Germline values: CDR1 MNHEY, CDR2 SVGAGI. The CDR3 has 14 residues. Here the CDR3 DNA reads TGTGCCAGCAGTTACCTAGCGGGAGTCGGTGAGCAGTTCTTC. It is translated as CASSYLAGVGEQFF.

In its sample, this clone was seen a few times. J is TRBJ1-2 and V is TRBV30; D is ambiguous. CDR1 and CDR2 (germline): GTSNPN, SVGIG (reference sequence). CDR3 length equals 11 residues. V lost 1 base, J lost 5 bases, and 5 bases lay in between. The chain's CDR3 is CAWSEEYGYTF. The CDR3 DNA is TGTGCCTGGAGTGAGGAGTATGGCTACACCTTC.

CDR3 bases: TGTGCCAGCAGAGACAGGGAGAACGGGGCCAACGTCCTGACTTTC. The encoded protein is CASRDRENGANVLTF. V gene TRBV27 combines with J gene TRBJ2-6; 7 bases match TRBD1. CDR1 is MNHEY and CDR2 is SMNVEV in the germline V gene (reference sequence). This CDR3 region has 15 residues. V lost 6 bases and J lost 4; bases outside the gene matches: 6. Together with reference TRBV27 and TRBJ2-6, the CDR3 gives the full variable domain: EAQVTQNPRYLITVTGKKLTVTCSQNMNHEYMSWYRQDPGLGLRQIYYSMNVEVTDKGDVPEGYKVSRKEKRNFPLILESPSPNQTSLYFCASRDRENGANVLTFGAGSRLTVL.

This chain joins TRBV7-2 and TRBJ1-1; a possible D gene is TRBD1 (5 bases). Germline values: CDR1 SGHTA, CDR2 FQGNSA. The V gene lost 6 bases and the J gene lost 1 base, with 9 bases spanning the gap. The CDR3 is made up of 13 amino acids. The DNA of the CDR3 is TGTGCCAGCAGGGATGGGACGAACACTGAAGCTTTCTTT. Protein sequence: CASRDGTNTEAFF.